The present TCR beta chain was sequenced within a study of cytomegalovirus exposure and HLA in healthy donors. General observations from the study: As a later analysis revealed, the rate of TCR association differed by HLA locus, with DRB1 most and HLA-C fewest. Most TCR beta V segments were productive about 90% or about 30% of the time in an earlier analysis.

Looked up from germline, CDR1 is SGHRS and CDR2 is YFSETQ. The CDR3 is made up of 15 amino acids. Primers included in the PCR were 60 Vbeta and 13 Jbeta primers. Profiling relied on immunoSEQ multiplex PCR, and the TCRdb table lists in-frame clones only, not all of them. In the table there are about 130,000 clones, around 70% of which are singletons. To note about this clone: Antigen specificity is unknown. One junction end disagrees with the germline gene, perhaps due to a read error.

The source of this sequence is a woman in her sixties or seventies in good health and CMV-seropositive. The chain combines TRBV5-1 with TRBJ1-3; 9 bases align to TRBD1. The material sequenced was PBMCs. The DNA of the CDR3 is TGCGCCAGCAGCTTGGACAGGGGGCCAGGAAACACCGTATATTTT. It codes for CASSLDRGPGNTVYF.